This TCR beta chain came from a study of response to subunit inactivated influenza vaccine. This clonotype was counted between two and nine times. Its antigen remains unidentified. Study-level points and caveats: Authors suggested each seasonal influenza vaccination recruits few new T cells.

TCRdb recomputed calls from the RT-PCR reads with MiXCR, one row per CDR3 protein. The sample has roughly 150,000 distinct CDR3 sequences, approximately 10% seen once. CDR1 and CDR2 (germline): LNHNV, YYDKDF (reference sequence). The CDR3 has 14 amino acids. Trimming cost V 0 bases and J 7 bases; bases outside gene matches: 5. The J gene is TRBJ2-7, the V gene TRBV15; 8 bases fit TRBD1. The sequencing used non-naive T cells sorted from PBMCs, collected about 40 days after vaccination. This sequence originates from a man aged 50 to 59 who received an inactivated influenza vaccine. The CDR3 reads CATSRDWTGFEQYF. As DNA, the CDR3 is TGTGCCACCAGCAGAGATTGGACAGGGTTTGAGCAGTACTTC.